This TCR beta chain comes out of a study of neurological immune-mediated disorders. The CDR3 contains 13 residues. Looked up from germline, CDR1 is SQVTM and CDR2 is ANQGSEA. Trimming removed 3 bases at V and 5 bases at J, with 14 bases between. MiXCR was run by TCRdb on the 5' RACE reads, yielding one entry per CDR3 protein. The sample consists of about 30,000 distinct CDR3 sequences, roughly 15% of them appearing once. This clonotype was counted ten times or more. The rearrangement uses TRBV29-1 and TRBJ2-7; possibly TRBD1 for D (5 bases). The receptor comes from a man between 65 and 79 years old in good health. The specimen sequenced was PBMCs. The chain's CDR3 is CSVEEQVTNEQYF. Written as DNA, the CDR3 is TGCAGCGTTGAGGAACAGGTAACGAACGAGCAGTACTTC.